The sequence of this TCR beta chain was determined in a study of cytomegalovirus exposure and HLA in healthy donors. This clone was detected only once. The data were produced by immunoSEQ multiplex PCR, yet TCRdb's version contains in-frame clones alone and is incomplete. Among around 60,000 clones, approximately 95% were seen once, and the ten largest hold approximately 1%. The CDR3 loop spans 13 amino acids. Germline CDR1 is SGHVS and CDR2 is FQNEAQ. V was cut by 5 bases and J by 7 bases, with 15 bases left in between. This sequence originates from a young woman in good health and CMV-seronegative. The chain links TRBV7-8 to TRBJ2-7; weak D call: TRBD1 (6 bases). Sequencing was done on a sample of PBMCs. CDR3 sequence reads: CASSPGTQGEQYF. The CDR3 bases are TGTGCCAGCAGCCCCGGGACCCAGGGGGAGCAGTACTTC.